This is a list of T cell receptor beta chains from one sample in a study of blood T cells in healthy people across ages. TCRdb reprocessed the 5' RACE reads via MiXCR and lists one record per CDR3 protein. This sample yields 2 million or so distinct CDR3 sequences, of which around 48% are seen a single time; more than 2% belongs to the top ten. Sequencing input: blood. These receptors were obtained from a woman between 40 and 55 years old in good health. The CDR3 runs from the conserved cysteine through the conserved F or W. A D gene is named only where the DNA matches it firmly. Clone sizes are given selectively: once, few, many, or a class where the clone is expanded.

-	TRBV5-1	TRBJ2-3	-	CASSLGSALGTSTDTQYF	TGCGCCAGCAGCTTGGGGTCGGCGCTGGGCACTAGCACAGATACGCAGTATTTT
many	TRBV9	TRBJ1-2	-	CASSGGGYTF	TGTGCCAGCAGTGGGGGAGGCTACACCTTC
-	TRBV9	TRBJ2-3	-	CASSVSHTDTQYF	TGTGCCAGCAGCGTATCCCACACAGATACGCAGTATTTT
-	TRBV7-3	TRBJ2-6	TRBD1	CASSLRGQGSSGANVLTF	TGTGCCAGCAGCTTAAGGGGACAGGGGAGCTCTGGGGCCAACGTCCTGACTTTC
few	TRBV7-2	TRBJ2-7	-	CASSPGLSSEQYF	TGTGCCAGCAGCCCCGGACTGAGTTCCGAGCAGTACTTC
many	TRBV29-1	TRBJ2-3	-	CSGCTDTQYF	TGCAGCGGATGCACAGATACGCAGTATTTT
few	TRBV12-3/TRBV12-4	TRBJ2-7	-	CASSFSADPSYEQYF	TGTGCCAGCAGTTTCTCGGCGGACCCCTCCTACGAGCAGTACTTC
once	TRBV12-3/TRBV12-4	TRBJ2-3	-	CASSSALLAGRTDTQYF	TGTGCCAGCAGTTCGGCACTCCTGGCGGGGCGGACAGATACGCAGTATTTT
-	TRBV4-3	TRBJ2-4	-	CASSRTVTEDTKNIQYF	TGCGCCAGCAGCCGTACAGTGACAGAAGATACCAAAAACATTCAGTACTTC
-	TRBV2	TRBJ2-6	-	CTSNFDSGANVLTF	TGTACCAGCAATTTCGACTCTGGGGCCAACGTCCTGACTTTC
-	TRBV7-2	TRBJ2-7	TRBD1	CASSSDRGRYEQYF	TGTGCCAGCAGCTCAGACAGGGGAAGGTACGAGCAGTACTTC
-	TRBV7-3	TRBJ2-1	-	CPSSTDSVDEQFF	TGTCCCAGCAGCACGGACTCAGTCGATGAGCAGTTCTTC
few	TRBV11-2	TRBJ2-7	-	CASSWALYEQYF	TGTGCCAGCAGCTGGGCTCTGTACGAGCAGTACTTC
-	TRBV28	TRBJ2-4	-	CAGEDRNKNIQYF	TGTGCCGGGGAGGACAGGAACAAAAACATTCAGTACTTC
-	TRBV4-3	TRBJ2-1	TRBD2	CASSQSSGESYNEQFF	TGCGCCAGCAGCCAATCTAGCGGGGAGTCCTACAATGAGCAGTTCTTC
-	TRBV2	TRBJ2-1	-	CASKRTLEQFF	TGTGCCAGCAAACGGACTCTTGAGCAGTTCTTC
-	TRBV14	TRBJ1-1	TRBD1	CTSSWDSLMNTEAFF	TGTACCAGCAGCTGGGACAGTCTAATGAACACTGAAGCTTTCTTT
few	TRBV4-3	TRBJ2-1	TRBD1	CASSQTGAHNEQFF	TGCGCCAGCAGCCAAACAGGGGCCCACAATGAGCAGTTCTTC
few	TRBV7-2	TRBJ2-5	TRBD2	CASSFGGWQETQYF	TGTGCCAGCAGCTTCGGGGGGTGGCAAGAGACCCAGTACTTC
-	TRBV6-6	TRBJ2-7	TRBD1	CASSSGQGADNEQYF	TGTGCCAGCAGTTCCGGACAGGGGGCGGACAACGAGCAGTACTTC
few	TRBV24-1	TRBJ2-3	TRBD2	CATSGIGAGGSNTQYF	TGTGCCACCAGTGGAATTGGAGCGGGGGGTTCAAATACGCAGTATTTT
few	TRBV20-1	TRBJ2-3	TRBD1	CSARDVQGFITDTQYF	TGCAGTGCTAGAGATGTACAGGGGTTCATCACAGATACGCAGTATTTT
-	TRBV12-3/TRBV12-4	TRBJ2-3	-	CASSAVNTQYF	TGTGCCAGCAGTGCCGTAAATACGCAGTATTTT
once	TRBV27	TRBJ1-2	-	CASSLYGENYGYTF	TGTGCCAGCAGCCTGTACGGCGAGAACTATGGCTACACCTTC
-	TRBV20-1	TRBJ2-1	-	CSARRPGVNDEQFF	TGCAGTGCTAGACGGCCAGGGGTGAATGATGAGCAGTTCTTC
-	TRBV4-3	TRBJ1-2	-	CASSQDRIGVDYGYTF	TGCGCCAGCAGCCAAGATAGGATAGGGGTTGACTATGGCTACACCTTC
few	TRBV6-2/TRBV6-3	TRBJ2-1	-	CASTRGGPLYNEQFF	TGTGCCAGCACAAGGGGGGGCCCTCTCTACAATGAGCAGTTCTTC
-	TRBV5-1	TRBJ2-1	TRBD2	CASSFWPSGGEDNEQFF	TGCGCCAGCAGCTTTTGGCCTAGCGGGGGGGAAGACAATGAGCAGTTCTTC
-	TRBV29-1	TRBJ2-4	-	CSVEELGAGTGNQYF	TGCAGCGTTGAAGAACTAGGGGCGGGGACGGGGAACCAGTACTTC
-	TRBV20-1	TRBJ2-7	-	CSARDKVRGPYEQYF	TGCAGTGCTAGAGATAAAGTGCGAGGTCCCTACGAGCAGTACTTC
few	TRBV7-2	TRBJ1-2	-	CASSARDTDYGYTF	TGTGCCAGCAGCGCCCGGGACACGGACTATGGCTACACCTTC
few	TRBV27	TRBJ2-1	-	CASSQQVTFNEQFF	TGTGCCAGCAGCCAACAGGTAACCTTCAATGAGCAGTTCTTC
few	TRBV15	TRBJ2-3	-	CATANRRAAKDTQYF	TGTGCCACCGCAAACCGGAGGGCAGCGAAAGATACGCAGTATTTT
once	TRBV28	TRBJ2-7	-	CARSLFRAPYEQYF	TGTGCCCGCAGTTTATTCAGGGCCCCCTACGAGCAGTACTTC
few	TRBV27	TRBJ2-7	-	CASSLGQAAIDEQYF	TGTGCCAGCAGCCTCGGGCAGGCTGCGATAGACGAGCAGTACTTC
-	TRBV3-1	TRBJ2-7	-	CASSLVGAQDEQYF	TGTGCCAGCAGCCTCGTCGGGGCCCAGGACGAGCAGTACTTC
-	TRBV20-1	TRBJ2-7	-	CSARGPSYNEQYF	TGCAGTGCTAGGGGTCCTTCCTACAATGAGCAGTACTTC
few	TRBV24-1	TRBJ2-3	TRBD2	CATFRGGSTDTQYF	TGTGCCACTTTCCGCGGGGGAAGCACAGATACGCAGTATTTT
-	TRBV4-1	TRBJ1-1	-	CASSHGQSTEAFF	TGCGCCAGCAGCCACGGACAGAGCACTGAAGCTTTCTTT
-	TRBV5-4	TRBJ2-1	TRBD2	CASNYGGNDNEQFF	TGTGCCAGCAACTACGGGGGGAACGACAATGAGCAGTTCTTC